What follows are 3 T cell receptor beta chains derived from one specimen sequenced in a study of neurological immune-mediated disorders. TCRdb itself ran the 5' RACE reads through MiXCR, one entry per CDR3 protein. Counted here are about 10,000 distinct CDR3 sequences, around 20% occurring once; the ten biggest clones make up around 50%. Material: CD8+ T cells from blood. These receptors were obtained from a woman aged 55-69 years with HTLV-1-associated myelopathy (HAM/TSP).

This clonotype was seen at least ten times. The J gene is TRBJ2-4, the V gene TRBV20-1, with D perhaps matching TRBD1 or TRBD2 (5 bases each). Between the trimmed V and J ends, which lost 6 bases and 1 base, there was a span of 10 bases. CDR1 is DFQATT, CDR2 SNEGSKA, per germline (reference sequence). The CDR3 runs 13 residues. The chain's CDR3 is CSAGESAKNIQYF. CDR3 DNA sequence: TGCAGTGCGGGGGAGTCGGCCAAAAACATTCAGTACTTC.

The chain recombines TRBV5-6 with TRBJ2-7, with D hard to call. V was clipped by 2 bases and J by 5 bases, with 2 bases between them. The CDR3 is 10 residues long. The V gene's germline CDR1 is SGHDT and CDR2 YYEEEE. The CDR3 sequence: CASSFNEQYF. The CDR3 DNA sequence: TGTGCCAGCAGCTTCAACGAGCAGTACTTC. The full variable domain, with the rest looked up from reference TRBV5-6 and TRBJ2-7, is DAGVTQSPTHLIKTRGQQVTLRCSPKSGHDTVSWYQQALGQGPQFIFQYYEEEERQRGNFPDRFSGHQFPNYSSELNVNALLLGDSALYLCASSFNEQYFGPGTRLTVT.

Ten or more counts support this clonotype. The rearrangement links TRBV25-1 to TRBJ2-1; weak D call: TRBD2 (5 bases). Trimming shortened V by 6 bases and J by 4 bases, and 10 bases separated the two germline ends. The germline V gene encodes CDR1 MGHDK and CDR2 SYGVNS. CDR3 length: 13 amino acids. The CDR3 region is CASSQEGYNEQFF. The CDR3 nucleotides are TGTGCCAGCAGCCAAGAGGGTTACAATGAGCAGTTCTTC.